This T cell receptor (beta chain) derives from a study of blood T cell repertoires in COVID-19. Looking at the study overall: PBMCs, B-cell-depleted T cells, or T cells were the source of the cDNA or gDNA that made up the material.

This CDR3 spans 16 amino acids. Trimming took 2 bases from V and 6 from J; bases not matched to a gene: 4. Germline loops: CDR1 SGHTA, CDR2 FQGTGA. Recruitment covered about two dozen US areas and drew participants whose ages spanned roughly 18 to 100 years. Which cohort a participant joined came from the clinical history participants gave. Sequencing was performed with immunoSEQ multiplex PCR; in TCRdb, only in-frame clones are kept and a portion is missing. The data contain approximately 260,000 clones, around 86% of them singletons. The source material was PBMCs or T cells enriched from blood (not recorded which). V is TRBV7-3 and J is TRBJ2-2; 12 bases map to TRBD2. This receptor was identified in a woman aged 40 to 50 with acute COVID-19. CDR3 residues: CASSLLGTSGPGELFF. CDR3 nucleotide sequence: TGTGCCAGCAGCTTATTGGGGACTAGCGGGCCCGGGGAGCTGTTTTTT.